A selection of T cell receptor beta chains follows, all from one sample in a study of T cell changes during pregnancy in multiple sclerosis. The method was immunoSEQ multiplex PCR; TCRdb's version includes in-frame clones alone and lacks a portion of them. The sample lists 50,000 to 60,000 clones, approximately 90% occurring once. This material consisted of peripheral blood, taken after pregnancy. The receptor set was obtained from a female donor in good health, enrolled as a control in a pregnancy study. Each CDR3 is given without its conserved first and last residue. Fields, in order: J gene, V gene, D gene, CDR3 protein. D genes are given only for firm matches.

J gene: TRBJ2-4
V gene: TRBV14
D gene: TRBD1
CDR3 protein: ASSQERQGIEGAKNIQY

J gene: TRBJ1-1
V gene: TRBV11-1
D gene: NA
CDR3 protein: ASSLVSGANTEAF

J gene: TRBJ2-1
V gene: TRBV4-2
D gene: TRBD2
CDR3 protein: ACGSGTTYNEQF

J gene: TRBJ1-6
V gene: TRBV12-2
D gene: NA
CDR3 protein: ASRLGESDNSPLH

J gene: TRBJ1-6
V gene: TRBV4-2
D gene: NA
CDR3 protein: ASSQVVQGGSPLH

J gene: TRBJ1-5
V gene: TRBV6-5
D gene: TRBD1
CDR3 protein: ASSYPGGQGSQPQH

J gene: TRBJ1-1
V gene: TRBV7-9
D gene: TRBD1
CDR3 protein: ASTRRGQTNTEAF

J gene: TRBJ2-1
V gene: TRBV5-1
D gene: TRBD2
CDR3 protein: ATSGLAGEAYNEQF

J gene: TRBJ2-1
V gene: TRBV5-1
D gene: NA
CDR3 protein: ASSFLGSSSYNEQF

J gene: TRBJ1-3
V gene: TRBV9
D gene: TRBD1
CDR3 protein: ASSVETGQGGNTIY

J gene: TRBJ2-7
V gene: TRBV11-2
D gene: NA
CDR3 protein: ASSLRQVSSYEQY

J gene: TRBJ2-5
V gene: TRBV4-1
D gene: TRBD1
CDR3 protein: ASSPIPGVRGRSQETQY

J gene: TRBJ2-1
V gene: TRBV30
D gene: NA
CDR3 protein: AWSVDSYNEQF

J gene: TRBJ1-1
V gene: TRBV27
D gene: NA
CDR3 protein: ASSLSPTENTEAF

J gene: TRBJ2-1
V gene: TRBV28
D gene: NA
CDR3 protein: ASSLYRGTAHNEQF

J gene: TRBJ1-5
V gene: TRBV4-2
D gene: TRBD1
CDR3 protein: ASSQDRSNQPQH

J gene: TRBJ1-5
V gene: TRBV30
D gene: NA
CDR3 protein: AWAPRGQPQH

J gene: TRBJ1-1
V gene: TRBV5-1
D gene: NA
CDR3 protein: ASSAGLLNTEAF

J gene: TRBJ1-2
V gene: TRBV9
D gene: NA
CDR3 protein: ASSVDSSNYGYT

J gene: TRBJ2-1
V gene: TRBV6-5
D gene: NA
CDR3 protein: ASTPEGHNEQF

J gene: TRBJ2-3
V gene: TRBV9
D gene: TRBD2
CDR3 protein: ASSQGGGSLWDTQY

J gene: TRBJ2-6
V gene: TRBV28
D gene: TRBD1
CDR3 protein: ASTRGPGSSGANVLT

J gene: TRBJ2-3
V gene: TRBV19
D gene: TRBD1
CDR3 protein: ASRDRDPDTQY

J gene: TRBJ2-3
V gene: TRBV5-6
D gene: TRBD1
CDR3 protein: ASSLLRTGSTDTQY

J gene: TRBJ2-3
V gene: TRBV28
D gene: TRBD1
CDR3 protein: ASSLPGQGTDTQY

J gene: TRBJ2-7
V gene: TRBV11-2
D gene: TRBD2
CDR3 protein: ASSTGTSGSKVEQY

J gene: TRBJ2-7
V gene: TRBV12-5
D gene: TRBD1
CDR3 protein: ASVRTGEAEQY

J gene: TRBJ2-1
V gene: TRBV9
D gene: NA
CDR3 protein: ASSPAGAASSYNEQF

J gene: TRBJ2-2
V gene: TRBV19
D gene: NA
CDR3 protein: ASSIGGVTGELF

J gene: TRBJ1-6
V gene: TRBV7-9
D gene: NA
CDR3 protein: ASSLGQPSGVPPLH

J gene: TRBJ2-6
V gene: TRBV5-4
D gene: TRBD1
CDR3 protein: ASSTRDRGDPTGANVLT

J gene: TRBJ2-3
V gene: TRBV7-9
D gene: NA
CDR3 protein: ASSSGGLYTDTQY

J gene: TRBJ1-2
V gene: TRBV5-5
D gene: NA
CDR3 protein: ASSLGLHNYGYT

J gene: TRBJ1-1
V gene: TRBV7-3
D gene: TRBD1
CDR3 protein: ASSLTGSEAF

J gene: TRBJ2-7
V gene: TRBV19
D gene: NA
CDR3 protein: ASSTGIPSVYEQY

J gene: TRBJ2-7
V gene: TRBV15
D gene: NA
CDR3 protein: ATSRDPLSRGHEQY

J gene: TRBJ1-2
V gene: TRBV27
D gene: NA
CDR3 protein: ASSKMGGSYGYT

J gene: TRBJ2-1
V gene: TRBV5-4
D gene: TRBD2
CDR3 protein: ASSLEAGDYNEQF

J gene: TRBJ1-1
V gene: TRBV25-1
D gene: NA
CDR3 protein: ASSEYGRGGMNTEAF

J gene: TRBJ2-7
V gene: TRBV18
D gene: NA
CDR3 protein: ASSPQKGGEQY

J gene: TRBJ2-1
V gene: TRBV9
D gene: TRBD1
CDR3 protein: ASSGTGTVSYNEQF